A selection of T cell receptor beta chains follows, all from one sample in a study of early T cells in non-severe SARS-CoV-2 infection. A single record per CDR3 protein comes from TCRdb applying MiXCR to the 5' RACE reads. This sample has 15,000 to 20,000 distinct CDR3 sequences; roughly 5.4% occur once, and the top ten carry 6.5% to 7.5%. The starting material was whole blood, obtained at baseline. The origin of the receptors is an adult who was a healthcare worker with PCR-confirmed SARS-CoV-2 infection or an uninfected control (not recorded which). Each CDR3 is given with its conserved first and last residue. The order of the fields is J gene, D gene, clone size, CDR3 length, V gene, CDR3 protein, CDR3 DNA. D genes are given only for firm matches. Clone size, where shown, is once, few, many, or a class for clones that have expanded.

>TRBJ2-2|NA|few|12|TRBV11-3
CASSLGPGELFF
TGTGCCAGCAGCTTAGGACCCGGGGAGCTGTTTTTT
>TRBJ2-1|NA|medium-sized|13|TRBV4-2
CASSLGPHNEQFF
TGTGCCAGCAGTCTGGGACCGCACAATGAGCAGTTCTTC
>TRBJ1-1|TRBD1|many|13|TRBV27
CASSVGQLTEAFF
TGTGCCAGCAGCGTGGGACAGCTCACTGAAGCTTTCTTT
>TRBJ1-2|NA|many|13|TRBV12-3/TRBV12-4
CASSTQRGFGYTF
TGTGCCAGCAGTACCCAAAGGGGATTCGGCTACACCTTC
>TRBJ1-6|NA|many|17|TRBV7-8
CASSLTRVFFPFSPLHF
TGTGCCAGCAGCCTTACCCGGGTGTTTTTTCCGTTTTCACCCCTCCACTTT
>TRBJ2-2|TRBD2|many|13|TRBV5-1
CASSFTSGGELFF
TGCGCCAGCAGCTTTACTAGCGGGGGGGAGCTGTTTTTT
>TRBJ1-2|NA|many|12|TRBV19
CASTTGNYGYTF
TGTGCCAGTACCACAGGGAACTATGGCTACACCTTC
>TRBJ2-2|NA|few|15|TRBV5-1
CASSLEGQNTGELFF
TGCGCCAGCAGCTTGGAGGGACAGAACACCGGGGAGCTGTTTTTT
>TRBJ1-5|TRBD1|NA|12|TRBV29-1
CSVGERQGSQHF
TGCAGCGTTGGGGAGAGACAGGGGTCGCAGCATTTT
>TRBJ2-5|TRBD1|medium-sized|13|TRBV29-1
CSARDRVQETQYF
TGCAGCGCCCGGGACAGAGTCCAAGAGACCCAGTACTTC
>TRBJ1-1|NA|medium-sized|13|TRBV20-1
CSASLSENTEAFF
TGCAGTGCTAGCTTATCAGAGAACACTGAAGCTTTCTTT
>TRBJ1-1|NA|medium-sized|18|TRBV20-1
CSASPAVKGGPLNTEAFF
TGCAGTGCTAGCCCCGCAGTCAAGGGCGGACCTCTGAACACTGAAGCTTTCTTT
>TRBJ2-7|NA|few|13|TRBV12-3/TRBV12-4
CASSLGNAYEQYF
TGTGCCAGCAGTTTGGGAAACGCCTACGAGCAGTACTTC
>TRBJ2-7|TRBD2|many|16|TRBV20-1
CSARGRRLAGYYEQYF
TGCAGTGCTAGAGGTCGTAGGCTAGCGGGGTACTACGAGCAGTACTTC
>TRBJ2-5|NA|many|15|TRBV5-1
CASSLFSGAGETQYF
TGCGCCAGCAGCTTGTTCTCGGGAGCTGGTGAGACCCAGTACTTC
>TRBJ2-1|NA|many|14|TRBV28
CASSLSTGHDEQFF
TGTGCCAGCAGTTTGTCAACGGGGCACGATGAGCAGTTCTTC
>TRBJ2-3|NA|NA|14|TRBV20-1
CSARGKRAPDTQYF
TGCAGTGCTAGGGGCAAAAGGGCACCAGATACGCAGTATTTT
>TRBJ2-3|TRBD1|few|17|TRBV11-2
CASSSEGQGSWTDTQYF
TGTGCCAGCAGCTCGGAGGGACAGGGTTCATGGACAGATACGCAGTATTTT
>TRBJ2-2|NA|many|12|TRBV6-1
CASSGNTGELFF
TGTGCCAGCAGTGGGAACACCGGGGAGCTGTTTTTT
>TRBJ2-1|NA|few|13|TRBV12-3/TRBV12-4
CASNPLRFGEQFF
TGTGCCAGCAACCCTTTGAGGTTTGGTGAGCAGTTCTTC
>TRBJ1-4|NA|many|15|TRBV7-2
CASSLGGRWGEKLFF
TGTGCCAGCAGCTTAGGAGGCAGGTGGGGGGAAAAACTGTTTTTT
>TRBJ1-1|NA|many|14|TRBV6-2/TRBV6-3
CASSYSVENTEAFF
TGTGCCAGCAGTTACTCGGTTGAGAACACTGAAGCTTTCTTT
>TRBJ1-5|TRBD1|many|16|TRBV5-6
CASSLEEDRGLRPQHF
TGTGCCAGCAGCTTGGAAGAGGACAGGGGGTTGCGGCCCCAGCATTTT
>TRBJ1-5|NA|many|16|TRBV12-3/TRBV12-4
CASRLGGTGSNQPQHF
TGTGCCAGCAGACTGGGGGGGACCGGAAGCAATCAGCCCCAGCATTTT
>TRBJ1-6|NA|NA|15|TRBV12-5
CASGAAIQPNSPLHF
TGTGCTAGTGGTGCGGCCATTCAGCCTAATTCACCCCTCCACTTT
>TRBJ2-7|NA|many|15|TRBV6-1
CASSESPGPYYEQYF
TGTGCCAGCAGTGAATCCCCAGGGCCCTATTACGAGCAGTACTTC
>TRBJ1-5|NA|many|15|TRBV19
CASSSAAVSNQPQHF
TGTGCCAGTAGTAGCGCCGCCGTTAGCAATCAGCCCCAGCATTTT
>TRBJ1-1|NA|few|14|TRBV19
CASSPGGTYSEAFF
TGTGCCAGTAGTCCCGGCGGGACCTACTCTGAAGCTTTCTTT
>TRBJ1-1|TRBD1|NA|13|TRBV25-1
CASRQGAWTEAFF
TGTGCCAGCAGGCAGGGGGCTTGGACTGAAGCTTTCTTT
>TRBJ1-1|NA|few|16|TRBV5-5
CASSDQARGMNTEAFF
TGTGCCAGCAGCGATCAAGCTCGGGGCATGAACACTGAAGCTTTCTTT
>TRBJ2-3|TRBD1|many|16|TRBV18
CASSPRPTGSTDTQYF
TGTGCCAGCTCACCGAGGCCGACAGGGAGCACAGATACGCAGTATTTT
>TRBJ2-5|TRBD1|many|13|TRBV29-1
CSVGQGAVETQYF
TGCAGCGTGGGACAGGGGGCCGTAGAGACCCAGTACTTC
>TRBJ2-7|NA|few|12|TRBV7-9
CASSLPFVEQYF
TGTGCCAGCAGCTTACCGTTCGTCGAGCAGTACTTC
>TRBJ2-3|NA|many|14|TRBV12-3/TRBV12-4
CASSNLRGTDTQYF
TGTGCCAGCAGCAATCTCCGCGGCACAGATACGCAGTATTTT
>TRBJ2-2|NA|NA|15|TRBV4-3
CASSLLQARTGELFF
TGCGCCAGCAGCCTATTACAGGCTCGGACCGGGGAGCTGTTTTTT
>TRBJ2-5|TRBD1|many|14|TRBV10-3
CAISVGTGEETQYF
TGTGCCATCAGTGTTGGAACAGGGGAAGAGACCCAGTACTTC
>TRBJ2-5|NA|NA|14|TRBV7-2
CASSPNVLLETQYF
TGTGCCAGCAGTCCAAACGTTCTGTTGGAGACCCAGTACTTC
>TRBJ2-7|TRBD1|many|14|TRBV18
CASSSGTGSYEQYF
TGTGCCAGCTCCTCCGGGACAGGGTCCTACGAGCAGTACTTC
>TRBJ1-1|NA|many|16|TRBV11-3
CASSHSTGRMNTEAFF
TGTGCCAGCAGCCACTCAACGGGACGGATGAACACTGAAGCTTTCTTT
>TRBJ1-4|TRBD1|many|16|TRBV20-1
CSARWGQGFNNEKLFF
TGCAGTGCGAGATGGGGACAGGGATTCAATAATGAAAAACTGTTTTTT
>TRBJ2-1|NA|many|17|TRBV6-5
CASSYWAGAGSYNEQFF
TGTGCCAGCAGTTACTGGGCGGGGGCAGGGTCCTACAATGAGCAGTTCTTC